This TCR beta chain was obtained from a study of blood T cell repertoires in COVID-19. Study background: Sites across the United States, Italy and Spain contributed samples from acute and convalescent COVID-19. PBMCs, B-cell-depleted T cells, or T cells provided the cDNA or gDNA that made up the material.

As handled by the study authors: Amplification with reference gene primers provided the estimates of nucleated cell counts. Libraries were prepared by immunoSEQ multiplex PCR; TCRdb keeps only in-frame clonotypes and omits some of them. D and trimming were read from the DNA, whereas the V and J calls and clone size are those reported in that table. This sample has some 200,000 clones, with about 90% found just once. This CDR3 contains 15 residues. The germline gives CDR1 LGHDT, CDR2 YNNKEL (reference sequence). Trimming left V 3 bases short and J 4 bases short, with 12 bases between. This clone was seen once.

The chain links TRBV3-1 (or the pseudogene TRBV3-2) to TRBJ1-4, with D possibly matching TRBD1 (6 bases). This clonotype was sampled from a man aged 25 to 45 with acute or convalescent COVID-19. Sequenced sample: peripheral blood. This CDR3 is CASSQQGRYNEKLFF. The DNA of the CDR3 is TGTGCCAGCAGCCAGCAGGGGCGTTATAATGAAAAACTGTTTTTT.